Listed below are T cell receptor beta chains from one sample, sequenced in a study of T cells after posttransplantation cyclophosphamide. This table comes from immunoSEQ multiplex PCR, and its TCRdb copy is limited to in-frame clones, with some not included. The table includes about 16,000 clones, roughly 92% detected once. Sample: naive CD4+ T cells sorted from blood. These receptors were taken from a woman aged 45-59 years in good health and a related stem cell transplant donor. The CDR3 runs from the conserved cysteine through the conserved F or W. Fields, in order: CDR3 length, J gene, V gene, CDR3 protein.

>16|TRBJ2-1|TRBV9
CASSPQIAGSHNEQFF
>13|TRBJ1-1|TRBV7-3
CASSLTGVTEAFF
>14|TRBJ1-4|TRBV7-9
CASSTGATNEKLFF
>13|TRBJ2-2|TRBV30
CAWLLAGAGELFF
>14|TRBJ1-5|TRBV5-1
CASSLGDRAGPQHF
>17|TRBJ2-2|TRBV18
CASSPPRGQGNTGELFF
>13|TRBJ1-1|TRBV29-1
CSVERILEAEAFF
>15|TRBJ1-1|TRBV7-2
CASSLLLRGNTEAFF
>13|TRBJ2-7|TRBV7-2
CASSLEVPYEQYF
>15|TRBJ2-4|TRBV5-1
CASSSAGTSGNIQYF
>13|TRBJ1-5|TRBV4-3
CASSQDREMPQHF
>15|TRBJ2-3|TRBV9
CASSSQVASTDTQYF
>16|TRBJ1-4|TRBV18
CASSPNGGTASEKLFF
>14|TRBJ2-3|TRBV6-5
CASKFGEGTDTQYF
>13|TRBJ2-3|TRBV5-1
CASSLGAGDTQYF
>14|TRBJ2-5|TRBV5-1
CASSLGGQQETQYF
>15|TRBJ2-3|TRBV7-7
CASSVGTGGADTQYF
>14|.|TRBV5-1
CASSLLATGYEQYF
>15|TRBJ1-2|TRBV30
CAWSGPGQGSYGYTF
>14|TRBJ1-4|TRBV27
CASSFNGGNEKLFF
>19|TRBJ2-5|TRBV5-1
CASSSQGQASRAGRETQYF
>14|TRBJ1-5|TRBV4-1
CASSQAYSNQPQHF
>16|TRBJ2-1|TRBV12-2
CASRLATSGFYNEQFF
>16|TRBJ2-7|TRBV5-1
CASSLGPSAISYEQYF
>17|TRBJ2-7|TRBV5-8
CASSLRAVPKTPYEQYF
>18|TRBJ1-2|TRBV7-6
CASSLTKGQGFLSYGYTF
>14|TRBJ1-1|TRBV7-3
CASSEGGWNTEAFF
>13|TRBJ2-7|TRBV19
CASSISLDYEQYF
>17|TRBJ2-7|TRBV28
CASSPLPWDRDLYEQYF